This T cell receptor (beta chain) originates from a study of shared clonotypes between healthy human individuals. Notes on this clone: Its antigen is unknown.

Findings of the study overall: Around 5.3% of naive CD4 clonotypes were shared across four donors.

The donors, all of them Caucasian adults, lived in Nashville, Tennessee. Memory CD4+ cells were the fraction left after CD45RA+ naive selection. Germline V gene data show CDR1 as SGDLS and CDR2 as YYNGEE. The CDR3 is 13 residues long. Deletions cut 6 bases from V and 6 bases from J, with 15 bases between. Per the authors' pipeline: Filtering differed because ImmunoSEQ produced junction-only sequences that carried no quality scores. Assay used: immunoSEQ multiplex PCR; TCRdb lists only in-frame clones, some missing. V, J and clone size were drawn from that table, and D and trimming were deduced from the DNA. The sample includes under 200,000 clones, about 93% of them seen just once.

The rearrangement uses TRBV9 and TRBJ1-1; D remains ambiguous. The origin of this receptor is a woman aged 30 to 39 in good health. The material sequenced was naive CD4+ T cells sorted from blood. Subset denoted: CD45RA+ positively selected. The CDR3 sequence is CASNMQVSAEAFF. Here the CDR3 DNA reads TGTGCCAGCAACATGCAAGTCTCAGCTGAAGCTTTCTTT.